This TCR beta chain was captured by sequencing in a study of blood T cell repertoires in COVID-19. Study as a whole: The origin of the acute and convalescent COVID-19 samples was the United States, Italy and Spain.

Trimming took off 1 base at V and 0 bases at J, with 34 bases between the two ends. Germline CDR1 LNHDA, CDR2 SQIVND (reference sequence). The CDR3 is 24 amino acids. Original analysis: Using reference gene primer amplification, nucleated cell counts were estimated. Sequencing was performed with immunoSEQ multiplex PCR; in TCRdb, only in-frame clones are kept and a portion is missing. V, J and clone size derive from that table, while D and trimming were established from the DNA sequence. The sample has tens of thousands of clones; around 93% are singletons. The source material was peripheral blood. The clonotype comes from a human donor with active COVID-19. The donor label of this sample is uncertain. V usage is TRBV19 and J usage is TRBJ1-3; tentative D call: TRBD1 (5 bases). CDR3 bases: TGTGCCAGTAGTATAGGAGGTCGAGGGGCTCAAGTCGGACTCCGGGAGGACTCTGGAAACACCATATATTTT. Its translation is CASSIGGRGAQVGLREDSGNTIYF.